One and the same sample provided the 21 T cell receptor beta chains below, sequenced in a study of T-cell memory formation after mild COVID-19. TCRdb called the 5' RACE reads again in MiXCR, with one record for every CDR3 protein. This sample yields over 350,000 distinct CDR3 sequences, of which approximately 24% are seen a single time; 8.8% belongs to the top ten. Sequenced material: PBMCs or a T cell subset sorted from them (not recorded which). These receptors came from an adult woman who had mild COVID-19 (a few samples of this study predate the infection). Cell type and time point are not known.

The rearrangement uses TRBV11-2 and TRBJ2-2, with D unresolved. V dropped 2 bases and J dropped 6 bases, with 7 bases sitting between them. There are 13 residues in the CDR3. From germline, CDR1 is SGHAT and CDR2 FQNNGV. In DNA, the CDR3 is TGTGCCAGCAGCTTAATGGTTGCCGGGGAGCTGTTTTTT. Its translation is CASSLMVAGELFF.

The CDR3, as DNA: TGTGCCAGCAGCTTCCGAACAGGGGAAAACTATGGCTACACCTTC. It encodes CASSFRTGENYGYTF. This rearrangement joins TRBV7-9 to TRBJ1-2, with 7 bases that match TRBD1. The CDR3 runs to 15 residues. Germline CDR1 reads SEHNR; CDR2 reads FQNEAQ (reference sequence). The V gene end was trimmed by 3 bases and the J gene end by 2 bases; junction bases not matched to a gene: 6.

The table lists this clonotype with a few counts. The rearrangement uses TRBV2 and TRBJ1-1; TRBD1 agrees at 10 bases. CDR1 and CDR2 from the germline V gene are SNHLY and FYNNEI. The J segment lost 4 bases and the V segment lost 5 bases, leaving 13 bases of the junction unmatched. This CDR3 has 17 residues. The CDR3 spells CASSTPSGQGVSTEAFF. The CDR3 DNA is TGTGCCAGCAGTACTCCCTCCGGACAGGGGGTATCCACTGAAGCTTTCTTT.

This clonotype was seen more than once but under ten times. V and J are TRBV9 and TRBJ2-5, with 9 bases lining up with TRBD1. The CDR3 totals 15 residues. V trimming: 1 base; J trimming: 3 bases; junction bases outside the gene matches: 4. In germline, CDR1 is SGDLS, CDR2 YYNGEE. CDR3 sequence (DNA): TGTGCCAGCAGCGTATATCGGGACAGGGAAGAGACCCAGTACTTC. Amino acids: CASSVYRDREETQYF.

This chain links TRBV29-1 with TRBJ1-2; possibly TRBD1 for D (6 bases). The V end lost 8 bases, the J end lost 0 bases, and 13 bases lay between the germline ends. This CDR3 is built from 13 residues. Germline V gives CDR1 SQVTM, CDR2 ANQGSEA. CDR3 sequence reads: CSPTGKPNYGYTF. CDR3 in DNA: TGCAGCCCGACAGGAAAACCTAACTATGGCTACACCTTC.

The rearrangement uses TRBV20-1 and TRBJ1-1; 9 bases agree with TRBD1. Germline V lookup: CDR1 DFQATT, CDR2 SNEGSKA (reference sequence). V dropped 6 bases and J dropped 3; count of bases not matched to a gene: 11. CDR3 length: 15 residues. CDR3 in DNA: TGCAGTGCCAAGGACCGGGACAGGGAAGACACTGAAGCTTTCTTT. Protein: CSAKDRDREDTEAFF.

This clonotype was seen a few times. V is TRBV5-1 and J is TRBJ2-3, with D hard to call. Germline V gene lookup returns CDR1 SGHRS and CDR2 YFSETQ. Trimming left V 2 bases short and J 1 base short, with 14 bases between. This CDR3 is built from 16 residues. The CDR3 sequence is CASSFLRSWGTDTQYF. The CDR3 DNA sequence: TGCGCCAGCAGCTTCTTACGGTCCTGGGGCACAGATACGCAGTATTTT.

This clonotype was seen more than once but under ten times. The chain employs TRBV7-9 and TRBJ2-5; 11 bases line up with TRBD2. The V segment lost 5 bases and the J segment 7 bases; nucleotides outside the gene matches: 12. The CDR3 consists of 16 residues. Per germline, CDR1 SEHNR and CDR2 FQNEAQ (reference sequence). CDR3 sequence reads: CASSPVPGLAVGTQYF. The CDR3 region has the DNA TGTGCCAGCAGCCCAGTTCCGGGACTAGCGGTTGGGACCCAGTACTTC.

Here the CDR3 DNA reads TGTGCCAGCATTCGGGGCGAGATGAACACTGAAGCTTTCTTT. Translated, it gives CASIRGEMNTEAFF. The chain is built from TRBV6-5 and TRBJ1-1; possible D gene TRBD1, 5 bases. Trimming cost V 7 bases and J 0 bases, with 12 bases left between them. Germline V gene sequence: CDR1 MNHEY, CDR2 SVGAGI. The CDR3 is 14 residues long.

This clonotype was counted between two and nine times. This chain connects TRBV21-1 to TRBJ2-7; whether TRBD1, the table's D call, matches the DNA was not checked. TRBV21-1 is shown as a pseudogene. The CDR3 loop spans 15 amino acids. CDR3 sequence (DNA): TGTGCCAGCAGCAAAAATGACAGGCCTTCGTACGAGCAGTACTTC. This codes for CASSKNDRPSYEQYF.

The rearrangement links TRBV6-5 to TRBJ1-2; 7 nucleotides match TRBD1. This CDR3 has 14 residues. Germline CDR1 is MNHEY and CDR2 is SVGAGI. V trimming: 7 bases; J trimming: 2 bases; junction bases outside the gene matches: 7. CDR3 sequence reads: CASKRDSANYGYTF. The DNA of the CDR3 is TGTGCCAGCAAAAGGGACAGCGCGAACTATGGCTACACCTTC.

The chain uses TRBV5-1 and TRBJ2-2, with TRBD2 matching 11 bases. The CDR3 extends over 17 amino acids. Germline V CDR1 and CDR2: SGHRS, YFSETQ. V lost 0 bases, J lost 10 bases, and 11 bases stayed unmatched. CDR3 bases: TGCGCCAGCAGCTTGGACCCGGGACTAGCGGAAAGGGAGGAGCTGTTTTTT. Encoded protein: CASSLDPGLAEREELFF.

This rearrangement joins TRBV20-1 to TRBJ2-2; TRBD2 matches 8 bases. V dropped 0 bases and J dropped 4; count of bases not matched to a gene: 4. The CDR3 totals 15 residues. Germline V lookup: CDR1 DFQATT, CDR2 SNEGSKA (reference sequence). The CDR3 coding sequence is TGCAGTGCTAGAGACCATAGCGGGGCCACCGGGGAGCTGTTTTTT. This encodes CSARDHSGATGELFF.

This clonotype appeared a few times. This chain connects TRBV7-7 to TRBJ2-1, with D hard to call. CDR1 SSHAT and CDR2 FNYEAQ come from the germline V gene (reference sequence). The V gene lost 5 bases and the J gene lost 3 bases, with 14 bases spanning the gap. This CDR3 is 15 amino acids long. DNA of the CDR3: TGTGCCAGCAGCCCCGGGTTGGGTCTCTACAATGAGCAGTTCTTC. Protein: CASSPGLGLYNEQFF. Together with reference TRBV7-7 and TRBJ2-1, the CDR3 gives the full variable domain: GAGVSQSPRYKVTKRGQDVTLRCDPISSHATLYWYQQALGQGPEFLTYFNYEAQPDKSGLPSDRFSAERPEGSISTLTIQRTEQRDSAMYRCASSPGLGLYNEQFFGPGTRLTVL.

This clonotype appeared a single time. The rearrangement uses TRBV7-2 and TRBJ2-2, with 10 nucleotides matching TRBD2. V lost 5 bases to trimming and J lost 7 bases; unmatched junction nucleotides: 7. This CDR3 has 15 amino acids. Germline V lookup: CDR1 SGHTA, CDR2 FQGNSA. CDR3 nucleotides: TGTGCCAGCAGCGTACTAGCGGGATATAGCGGGGAGCTGTTTTTT. Translating gives CASSVLAGYSGELFF.

V is TRBV7-9 and J is TRBJ2-4; perhaps TRBD2 as D (7 bases). Germline CDR1 reads SEHNR; CDR2 reads FQNEAQ (reference sequence). The CDR3 loop spans 14 amino acids. Trimming removed 1 base at V and 12 bases at J, with 16 bases between. DNA of the CDR3: TGTGCCAGCAGCTTAGAAGTTAGGGGGGGCCCTCAGTACTTC. It translates to CASSLEVRGGPQYF.

This chain connects TRBV19 to TRBJ1-2; D not resolved. CDR1 LNHDA and CDR2 SQIVND come from the germline V gene (reference sequence). Trimming removed 10 bases at V and 1 base at J, with 13 bases between. The CDR3 sequence is 13 residues long. The CDR3 DNA sequence: TGTGCCACCCAAAGCGGTGTTAACTATGGCTACACCTTC. Translated, it gives CATQSGVNYGYTF.

The chain joins TRBV11-2 to TRBJ2-2, with 9 bases identical to TRBD1. The trim removed 4 bases at V and 6 bases at J, leaving 18 bases unmatched. CDR3 length: 19 residues. The germline gives CDR1 SGHAT, CDR2 FQNNGV. CDR3 coding DNA: TGTGCCAGCAGCTCCCTCGGACAGGGGAGAACTTCGGTTGCCGGGGAGCTGTTTTTT. Residues: CASSSLGQGRTSVAGELFF. The whole variable domain, filled in from reference TRBV11-2 and TRBJ2-2, reads EAGVAQSPRYKIIEKRQSVAFWCNPISGHATLYWYQQILGQGPKLLIQFQNNGVVDDSQLPKDRFSAERLKGVDSTLKIQPAKLEDSAVYLCASSSLGQGRTSVAGELFFGEGSRLTVL.

V usage is TRBV18 and J usage is TRBJ2-5; D is undetermined. V shed 3 bases and J shed 5 bases, with 16 bases lying between them. CDR1 and CDR2 from the germline V gene are KGHSH and LQKENI. This CDR3 contains 15 residues. The CDR3 is CASSPSRAKVETQYF. CDR3 DNA: TGTGCCAGCTCACCTTCCCGGGCCAAGGTTGAGACCCAGTACTTC.

The chain combines TRBV7-6 with TRBJ2-7, with TRBD2 identical over 7 bases. V lost 5 bases, J lost 2 bases, and 9 bases stayed unmatched. Germline-derived CDR1 and CDR2 are SGHVS and FNYEAQ. This CDR3 is 15 amino acids long. DNA of the CDR3: TGTGCCAGCAGCCCGGGGAGGGGATCTACCTACGAGCAGTACTTC. As protein: CASSPGRGSTYEQYF.

This clonotype has just a few counts. The CDR3 here is CASTPRGLAGPRAQYF. CDR3 DNA sequence: TGTGCCAGCACCCCTCGGGGACTAGCGGGACCTCGGGCCCAGTACTTC. The V call is TRBV12-3 or TRBV12-4, the J call TRBJ2-5; 13 bases match TRBD2. V dropped 7 bases and J dropped 9; count of bases not matched to a gene: 14. The CDR3 is 16 residues long.